Listed below are T cell receptor beta chains from one sample, sequenced in a study of shared clonotypes between healthy human individuals. Sequencing used immunoSEQ multiplex PCR; TCRdb keeps in-frame clones, though not all of them. Of over 2 million clones detected, about nine tenths appear once; the ten largest clones hold approximately 0.39%. Source material: naive CD4+ T cells from PBMCs. The receptors here all came from a man aged 18 to 29 in good health. Some clones in this sample may be carry-over from other donors' samples. Both conserved end residues are part of each CDR3. D genes are given only for firm matches. Size tells how often a clone was seen (once, few, many) or the class of an expanded clone, and some rows leave it out.

j_gene: TRBJ1-5
abundance: .
v_gene: TRBV5-1
d_gene: TRBD1
CDR3aa: CASSTTGDSNQPQHF
CDR3nt: TGCGCCAGCAGCACGACAGGGGATAGCAATCAGCCCCAGCATTTT

j_gene: TRBJ2-1
abundance: once
v_gene: TRBV5-1
d_gene: .
CDR3aa: CASSLVGGPYNEQFF
CDR3nt: TGCGCCAGCAGCTTGGTTGGGGGCCCGTACAATGAGCAGTTCTTC

j_gene: TRBJ2-3
abundance: .
v_gene: TRBV19
d_gene: .
CDR3aa: CASSWTWRSTLTDTQYF
CDR3nt: TGTGCCAGTAGTTGGACTTGGAGGTCCACGCTCACAGATACGCAGTATTTT

j_gene: TRBJ2-3
abundance: .
v_gene: TRBV13
d_gene: TRBD2
CDR3aa: CASSSPRGGRHSTDTQYF
CDR3nt: TGTGCCAGCAGCTCCCCCCGCGGGGGGAGGCATAGCACAGATACGCAGTATTTT

j_gene: TRBJ2-2
abundance: once
v_gene: TRBV28
d_gene: .
CDR3aa: CASSLSGLARTGELFF
CDR3nt: TGTGCCAGCAGTTTATCGGGGCTAGCGAGGACCGGGGAGCTGTTTTTT

j_gene: TRBJ1-1
abundance: once
v_gene: TRBV11-2
d_gene: TRBD1
CDR3aa: CASSSMSTGGTEAFF
CDR3nt: TGTGCCAGCAGCTCCATGTCCACAGGGGGGACTGAAGCTTTCTTT

j_gene: TRBJ1-2
abundance: .
v_gene: TRBV5-1
d_gene: .
CDR3aa: CASSPFEGENYGYTF
CDR3nt: TGCGCCAGCAGCCCCTTTGAGGGGGAAAACTATGGCTACACCTTC

j_gene: TRBJ1-3
abundance: .
v_gene: TRBV15
d_gene: .
CDR3aa: CATSSDGPLSGNTIYF
CDR3nt: TGTGCCACCAGCAGCGACGGACCTCTGAGTGGAAACACCATATATTTT

j_gene: TRBJ1-1
abundance: .
v_gene: TRBV10-2
d_gene: .
CDR3aa: CASRTQLNTEAFF
CDR3nt: TGCGCCAGCAGAACTCAGCTGAACACTGAAGCTTTCTTT

j_gene: TRBJ2-7
abundance: .
v_gene: TRBV5-1
d_gene: .
CDR3aa: CASSSDPGRSYEQYF
CDR3nt: TGCGCCAGCAGCTCCGACCCCGGACGCTCCTACGAGCAGTACTTC

j_gene: TRBJ2-2
abundance: .
v_gene: TRBV7-2
d_gene: .
CDR3aa: CASSQEAGTNTGELFF
CDR3nt: TGTGCCAGCAGCCAAGAAGCGGGTACGAACACCGGGGAGCTGTTTTTT

j_gene: TRBJ2-7
abundance: .
v_gene: TRBV28
d_gene: .
CDR3aa: CASSSPGGNYEQYF
CDR3nt: TGTGCCAGCAGTTCGCCAGGGGGGAACTACGAGCAGTACTTC

j_gene: TRBJ2-5
abundance: .
v_gene: TRBV5-1
d_gene: TRBD2
CDR3aa: CASSLVLAESLETQYF
CDR3nt: TGCGCCAGCAGCTTGGTACTAGCGGAGTCCCTAGAGACCCAGTACTTC

j_gene: TRBJ1-2
abundance: .
v_gene: TRBV18
d_gene: TRBD1
CDR3aa: CASSPTGDAYGYTF
CDR3nt: TGTGCCAGCTCGCCTACAGGGGACGCCTATGGCTACACCTTC

j_gene: TRBJ2-2
abundance: .
v_gene: TRBV28
d_gene: .
CDR3aa: CASNQRGAGELFF
CDR3nt: TGTGCCAGCAACCAAAGGGGCGCCGGGGAGCTGTTTTTT

j_gene: TRBJ2-1
abundance: .
v_gene: TRBV11-2
d_gene: .
CDR3aa: CASSLMRGNEQFF
CDR3nt: TGTGCCAGCAGCTTAATGCGGGGCAATGAGCAGTTCTTC

j_gene: TRBJ2-1
abundance: few
v_gene: TRBV7-2
d_gene: .
CDR3aa: CASSLGRTYNEQFF
CDR3nt: TGTGCCAGCAGCTTAGGGAGGACATACAATGAGCAGTTCTTC

j_gene: TRBJ2-7
abundance: .
v_gene: TRBV5-4
d_gene: TRBD2
CDR3aa: CASSGWTSGSFDEQYF
CDR3nt: TGTGCCAGCAGCGGCTGGACTAGCGGGAGTTTTGACGAGCAGTACTTC

j_gene: TRBJ1-2
abundance: .
v_gene: TRBV7-2
d_gene: .
CDR3aa: CASSLLSSNYGYTF
CDR3nt: TGTGCCAGCAGCCTGTTGTCTTCTAACTATGGCTACACCTTC

j_gene: TRBJ2-7
abundance: .
v_gene: TRBV6-5
d_gene: .
CDR3aa: CASRSTGRYEQYF
CDR3nt: TGTGCCAGCCGATCCACAGGGAGGTACGAGCAGTACTTC

j_gene: TRBJ2-7
abundance: .
v_gene: TRBV9
d_gene: TRBD1
CDR3aa: CASSTTGVRWDEQYF
CDR3nt: TGTGCCAGCAGCACCACAGGGGTACGGTGGGACGAGCAGTACTTC

j_gene: TRBJ2-7
abundance: .
v_gene: TRBV2
d_gene: .
CDR3aa: CASKWTYPEQYF
CDR3nt: TGTGCCAGCAAATGGACCTACCCCGAGCAGTACTTC

j_gene: TRBJ2-7
abundance: .
v_gene: TRBV5-1
d_gene: TRBD2
CDR3aa: CASSPDKLARGEQYF
CDR3nt: TGCGCCAGCAGCCCGGATAAACTAGCGAGAGGCGAGCAGTACTTC

j_gene: TRBJ2-3
abundance: .
v_gene: TRBV28
d_gene: .
CDR3aa: CASSWLADGTQYF
CDR3nt: TGTGCCAGCAGTTGGCTGGCCGACGGTACGCAGTATTTT

j_gene: TRBJ1-6
abundance: .
v_gene: TRBV2
d_gene: .
CDR3aa: CASKRTQNSPLHF
CDR3nt: TGTGCCAGCAAACGGACACAGAATTCACCCCTCCACTTT

j_gene: TRBJ2-2
abundance: .
v_gene: TRBV7-8
d_gene: .
CDR3aa: CASSFYTGELFF
CDR3nt: TGTGCCAGCAGCTTTTACACCGGGGAGCTGTTTTTT

j_gene: TRBJ2-1
abundance: .
v_gene: TRBV2
d_gene: .
CDR3aa: CATQRLAYNEQFF
CDR3nt: TGTGCCACCCAGCGGCTAGCGTACAATGAGCAGTTCTTC

j_gene: TRBJ1-4
abundance: .
v_gene: TRBV28
d_gene: .
CDR3aa: CASSSRTLGEKLFF
CDR3nt: TGTGCCAGCAGTTCTCGGACGTTGGGTGAAAAACTGTTTTTT

j_gene: TRBJ2-1
abundance: .
v_gene: TRBV10-3
d_gene: TRBD2
CDR3aa: CAISESTSGRHEQFF
CDR3nt: TGTGCCATCAGTGAGTCTACTAGCGGGAGACATGAGCAGTTCTTC

j_gene: TRBJ2-5
abundance: .
v_gene: TRBV29-1
d_gene: .
CDR3aa: CSVEQAGRTQETQYF
CDR3nt: TGCAGCGTTGAACAGGCGGGACGGACACAAGAGACCCAGTACTTC

j_gene: TRBJ1-4
abundance: .
v_gene: TRBV28
d_gene: TRBD1
CDR3aa: CASSLVGQGNEKLFF
CDR3nt: TGTGCCAGCAGTTTAGTAGGACAGGGGAATGAAAAACTGTTTTTT

j_gene: TRBJ1-5
abundance: .
v_gene: TRBV19
d_gene: TRBD1
CDR3aa: CASSIPDRGRSQPQHF
CDR3nt: TGTGCCAGTAGTATACCGGACAGGGGGAGAAGTCAGCCCCAGCATTTT

j_gene: TRBJ2-3
abundance: once
v_gene: TRBV2
d_gene: .
CDR3aa: CASSVKLAATDTQYF
CDR3nt: TGTGCCAGCAGTGTTAAGCTAGCAGCCACAGATACGCAGTATTTT

j_gene: TRBJ2-7
abundance: .
v_gene: TRBV30
d_gene: .
CDR3aa: CAWTRQGGGEQYF
CDR3nt: TGTGCCTGGACACGACAAGGGGGTGGCGAGCAGTACTTC

j_gene: TRBJ1-2
abundance: .
v_gene: TRBV5-1
d_gene: .
CDR3aa: CASSLASYTNYGYTF
CDR3nt: TGCGCCAGCAGCTTGGCCAGCTACACTAACTATGGCTACACCTTC

j_gene: TRBJ2-5
abundance: .
v_gene: TRBV6-1
d_gene: TRBD2
CDR3aa: CASSPLVGGGETQYF
CDR3nt: TGTGCCAGCAGCCCTCTGGTGGGGGGGGGAGAGACCCAGTACTTC

j_gene: TRBJ2-3
abundance: .
v_gene: TRBV11-2
d_gene: TRBD1
CDR3aa: CASSYRTGSDTDTQYF
CDR3nt: TGTGCCAGCAGCTACCGGACAGGCTCCGACACAGATACGCAGTATTTT

j_gene: TRBJ2-6
abundance: once
v_gene: TRBV5-1
d_gene: TRBD1
CDR3aa: CASSFTGQGGMSAGANVLTF
CDR3nt: TGCGCCAGCAGTTTTACGGGACAGGGTGGTATGAGTGCTGGGGCCAACGTCCTGACTTTC

j_gene: TRBJ2-2
abundance: .
v_gene: TRBV10-3
d_gene: TRBD1
CDR3aa: CAISGTGTANTGELFF
CDR3nt: TGTGCCATCAGTGGAACCGGGACAGCGAACACCGGGGAGCTGTTTTTT

j_gene: TRBJ2-1
abundance: .
v_gene: TRBV5-1
d_gene: .
CDR3aa: CASSPPGRVVGNEQFF
CDR3nt: TGCGCCAGCAGCCCGCCGGGGCGGGTCGTGGGCAATGAGCAGTTCTTC

j_gene: TRBJ1-5
abundance: .
v_gene: TRBV7-2
d_gene: TRBD1
CDR3aa: CASSLDRGINQPQHF
CDR3nt: TGTGCCAGCAGCTTAGACAGGGGCATCAATCAGCCCCAGCATTTT

j_gene: TRBJ2-1
abundance: few
v_gene: TRBV10-1
d_gene: TRBD2
CDR3aa: CASSERTSGRSYNEQFF
CDR3nt: TGCGCCAGCAGTGAGCGGACTAGCGGGAGAAGTTACAATGAGCAGTTCTTC

j_gene: TRBJ2-1
abundance: .
v_gene: TRBV7-2
d_gene: .
CDR3aa: CASSWTRDGYNEQFF
CDR3nt: TGTGCCAGCAGCTGGACCCGGGACGGTTACAATGAGCAGTTCTTC

j_gene: TRBJ2-3
abundance: .
v_gene: TRBV4-1
d_gene: .
CDR3aa: CASSHSDLTTDTQYF
CDR3nt: TGCGCCAGCAGCCACTCGGACTTAACCACAGATACGCAGTATTTT

j_gene: TRBJ2-2
abundance: few
v_gene: TRBV19
d_gene: TRBD2
CDR3aa: CASTITGGGSGELFF
CDR3nt: TGTGCCAGTACGATTACGGGAGGAGGGTCCGGGGAGCTGTTTTTT